Below, 17 T cell receptor beta chains from the same sample are listed, as sequenced in a study of blood T cell repertoires in COVID-19. Assay: immunoSEQ multiplex PCR; the TCRdb copy retains only in-frame clones and omits some. Among 100,000 to 120,000 clones listed, approximately 68% were seen once. The sequencing sample was made of peripheral blood. The receptors here all came from a woman aged 55 to 70 with acute or convalescent COVID-19.

The chain combines TRBV6-1 with TRBJ1-3; D not resolved. The CDR3 extends over 13 amino acids. Germline CDR1 and CDR2: MNHNS and SASEGT. V was cut by 3 bases and J by 2 bases, with 5 bases left in between. As DNA, the CDR3 is TGTGCCAGCAGTGAGCGCACTGGAAACACCATATATTTT. This codes for CASSERTGNTIYF.

In this sample, this clone turned up once. The J gene is TRBJ2-5, the V gene TRBV30; D may be TRBD1 (6 bases). Trimming took 1 base from V and 0 from J, leaving 9 bases between them. The germline gives CDR1 GTSNPN, CDR2 SVGIG (reference sequence). There are 14 residues in the CDR3. The CDR3 sequence: CAWSGDKYQETQYF. The CDR3 DNA reads TGTGCCTGGAGTGGGGACAAGTACCAAGAGACCCAGTACTTC.

The chain combines TRBV19 with TRBJ1-2, with 7 bases identical to TRBD1. In germline, CDR1 is LNHDA, CDR2 SQIVND (reference sequence). Trimming took 3 bases from V and 8 from J; bases not matched to a gene: 15. The CDR3 is 16 residues long. The CDR3 protein is CASSITSDRPERGYTF. The CDR3 DNA reads as TGTGCCAGTAGTATTACGTCGGACAGGCCTGAGAGAGGCTACACCTTC.

The chain carries TRBV12-3 or TRBV12-4 and TRBJ1-1; unclear D gene. The CDR3 runs 10 residues. The V gene lost 6 bases and the J gene lost 8 bases, with 7 bases spanning the gap. CDR3 DNA sequence: TGTGCCAGCAGAGACGGGGAAGCTTTCTTT. It encodes CASRDGEAFF.

The sample holds one count of this clone. The chain uses TRBV18 and TRBJ1-1, with D unclear. CDR3 size: 13 residues. Germline lookup yields CDR1 KGHSH and CDR2 LQKENI. Trimming shortened V by 8 bases and J by 3 bases, and 13 bases separated the two germline ends. The CDR3 nucleotides are TGTGCCAGCGGGTTGACGAGGGACACTGAAGCTTTCTTT. This encodes CASGLTRDTEAFF.

The chain recombines TRBV5-1 with TRBJ2-7; D gene unclear. The CDR3 has 17 amino acids. Trimming pared 3 bases from V and 2 bases from J, leaving 21 bases between. Germline-derived CDR1 and CDR2 are SGHRS and YFSETQ. In nucleotides, the CDR3 is TGCGCCAGCAGCTCCCCTTTTGGCCGCGGAAACACCTACGAGCAGTACTTC. Its protein is CASSSPFGRGNTYEQYF.

Only a few counts were recorded for this clone. The chain links TRBV6-5 to TRBJ1-4, with D possibly matching TRBD1 (6 bases). The V end lost 0 bases, the J end lost 7 bases, and 6 bases lay between the germline ends. Germline CDR1 MNHEY, CDR2 SVGAGI. The CDR3 has 13 residues. The CDR3 reads CASSYSGAEKLFF. Written as DNA, the CDR3 is TGTGCCAGCAGTTACTCGGGGGCTGAAAAACTGTTTTTT.

V gene TRBV5-1 combines with J gene TRBJ1-1; no clear D. V shed 0 bases and J shed 4 bases, with 10 bases lying between them. Germline V gene lookup returns CDR1 SGHRS and CDR2 YFSETQ. The CDR3 contains 14 residues. The CDR3 DNA reads TGCGCCAGCAGCTTGGGACGGCTAGGCACTGAAGCTTTCTTT. It is translated as CASSLGRLGTEAFF. Based on the CDR3 plus reference TRBV5-1 and TRBJ1-1, the full variable domain is KAGVTQTPRYLIKTRGQQVTLSCSPISGHRSVSWYQQTPGQGLQFLFEYFSETQRNKGNFPGRFSGRQFSNSRSEMNVSTLELGDSALYLCASSLGRLGTEAFFGQGTRLTVV.

This clone was counted a few times. The sample holds other DNA sequences that translate to the same CDR3. The chain carries TRBV4-1 and TRBJ1-1; unclear D gene. Germline V lookup: CDR1 MGHRA, CDR2 YSYEKL. Trimming shortened V by 5 bases and J by 0 bases, and 13 bases separated the two germline ends. The CDR3 is 15 residues long. In DNA, the CDR3 is TGCGCCAGCAGCTCCCCGGTTGGGCTGAACACTGAAGCTTTCTTT. Residues: CASSSPVGLNTEAFF.

DNA of the CDR3: TGCGCCAGCGGTCCCACGGGGGGCGGCCCTGAAAAACTGTTTTTT. Its translation is CASGPTGGGPEKLFF. The J gene is TRBJ1-4, the V gene TRBV5-1; tentatively, D is TRBD1 (6 bases). Germline CDR1 reads SGHRS; CDR2 reads YFSETQ. The CDR3 sequence is 15 residues long. The V gene lost 7 bases and the J gene lost 7 bases, with 20 bases spanning the gap.

In this sample, this clone turned up once. The V and J genes are TRBV4-1 and TRBJ1-4; weak D call: TRBD1 (5 bases). This CDR3 has 17 residues. V was trimmed by 1 base and J by 4 bases, leaving 16 bases between them. The germline V gene has CDR1 MGHRA and CDR2 YSYEKL. The CDR3 DNA sequence: TGCGCCAGCAGCCAAGTCGCCGGGCAGGGCAGTAATGAAAAACTGTTTTTT. Protein product: CASSQVAGQGSNEKLFF.

The chain is built from TRBV7-9 and TRBJ1-5, with 7 bases lining up with TRBD1. The germline V gene has CDR1 SEHNR and CDR2 FQNEAQ (reference sequence). Trimming took 5 bases from V and 5 from J; bases not matched to a gene: 18. CDR3 length equals 18 residues. Here the CDR3 reads CASSPPRQGREADQPQHF. In DNA form, the CDR3 reads TGTGCCAGCAGCCCCCCCAGACAGGGCAGAGAGGCAGATCAGCCCCAGCATTTT.

The chain couples TRBV5-1 to TRBJ1-4; TRBD1 agrees at 8 bases. The CDR3 runs to 15 residues. The germline CDR1 and CDR2 sequences are SGHRS and YFSETQ. Unmatched junction bases numbered 8, after V lost 3 bases and J lost 7 bases. CDR3 sequence reads: CASSWTAGGGEKLFF. The CDR3 coding sequence is TGCGCCAGCAGCTGGACTGCAGGGGGCGGTGAAAAACTGTTTTTT.

This clone has a handful of counts. This sequence joins TRBV28 and TRBJ1-5; possible D gene TRBD1, 5 bases. Germline values: CDR1 MDHEN, CDR2 SYDVKM. V was trimmed by 6 bases and J by 1 base, leaving 13 bases between them. This CDR3 has 15 residues. The chain's CDR3 is CASSPGVESNQPQHF. CDR3 coding DNA: TGTGCCAGCAGCCCGGGGGTTGAGAGCAATCAGCCCCAGCATTTT. Based on the CDR3 plus reference TRBV28 and TRBJ1-5, the full variable domain is DVKVTQSSRYLVKRTGEKVFLECVQDMDHENMFWYRQDPGLGLRLIYFSYDVKMKEKGDIPEGYSVSREKKERFSLILESASTNQTSMYLCASSPGVESNQPQHFGDGTRLSIL.

In the case of this clone: The junction and the germline gene differ at one end; a read error may be behind it. This rearrangement joins TRBV3-1 (or the pseudogene TRBV3-2) to TRBJ2-3; TRBD1 aligns across 11 bases. Germline V lookup: CDR1 LGHDT, CDR2 YNNKEL (reference sequence). CDR3 length: 15 residues. CDR3 region: CASSRGTGGSDAQYF. CDR3 DNA: TGTGCCAGCAGCAGGGGGACAGGGGGATCAGATGCGCAGTATTTT.

This clone was detected only a few times. V usage is TRBV19 and J usage is TRBJ1-1; D ambiguous. The length of the CDR3 is 11 residues. Trimming left V 7 bases short and J 7 bases short, with 10 bases between. Germline V gene sequence: CDR1 LNHDA, CDR2 SQIVND (reference sequence). CDR3 DNA: TGTGCCAGTAAAAGAGGCGGTGAAGCTTTCTTT. As protein: CASKRGGEAFF. Full variable domain (remainder filled in from reference TRBV19 and TRBJ1-1): DGGITQSPKYLFRKEGQNVTLSCEQNLNHDAMYWYRQDPGQGLRLIYYSQIVNDFQKGDIAEGYSVSREKKESFPLTVTSAQKNPTAFYLCASKRGGEAFFGQGTRLTVV.

This rearrangement joins TRBV30 to TRBJ1-4, with TRBD1 matching 8 bases. Germline values: CDR1 GTSNPN, CDR2 SVGIG (reference sequence). Trimming cost V 2 bases and J 6 bases; bases outside gene matches: 8. The CDR3 has 15 residues. The CDR3 DNA is TGTGCCTGGAGTCCCCCGGGACAGGCCTATGAAAAACTGTTTTTT. It encodes CAWSPPGQAYEKLFF.